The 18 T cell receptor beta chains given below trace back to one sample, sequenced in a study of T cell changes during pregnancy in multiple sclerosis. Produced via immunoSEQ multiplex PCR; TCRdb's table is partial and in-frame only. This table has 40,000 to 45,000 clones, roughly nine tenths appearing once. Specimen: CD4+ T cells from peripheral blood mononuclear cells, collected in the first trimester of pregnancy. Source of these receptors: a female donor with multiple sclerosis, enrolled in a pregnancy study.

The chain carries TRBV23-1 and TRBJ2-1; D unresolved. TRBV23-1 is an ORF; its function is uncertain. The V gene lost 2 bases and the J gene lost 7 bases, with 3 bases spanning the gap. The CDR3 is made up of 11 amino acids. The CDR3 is CASSQPNEQFF. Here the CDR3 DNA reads TGCGCCAGCAGTCAACCTAATGAGCAGTTCTTC.

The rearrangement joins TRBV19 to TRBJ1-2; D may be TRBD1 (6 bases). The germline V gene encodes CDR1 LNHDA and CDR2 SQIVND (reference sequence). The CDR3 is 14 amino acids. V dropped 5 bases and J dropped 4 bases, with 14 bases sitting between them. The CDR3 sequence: CASSREGDAYGYTF. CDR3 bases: TGTGCCAGTAGTCGGGAGGGGGACGCCTATGGCTACACCTTC. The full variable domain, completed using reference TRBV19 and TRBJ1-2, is DGGITQSPKYLFRKEGQNVTLSCEQNLNHDAMYWYRQDPGQGLRLIYYSQIVNDFQKGDIAEGYSVSREKKESFPLTVTSAQKNPTAFYLCASSREGDAYGYTFGSGTRLTVV.

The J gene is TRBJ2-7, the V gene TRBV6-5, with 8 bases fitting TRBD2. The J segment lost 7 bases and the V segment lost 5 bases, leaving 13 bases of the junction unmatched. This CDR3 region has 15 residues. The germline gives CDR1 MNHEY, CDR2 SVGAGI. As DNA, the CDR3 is TGTGCCAGCAGTGCGTCGGGACTAGGAGTTAGGGAGCAGTACTTC. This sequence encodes CASSASGLGVREQYF.

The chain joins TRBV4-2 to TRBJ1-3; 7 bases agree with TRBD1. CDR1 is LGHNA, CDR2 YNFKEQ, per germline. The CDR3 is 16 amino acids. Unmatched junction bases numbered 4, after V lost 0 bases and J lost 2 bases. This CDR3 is CASSQDPRGTGNTIYF. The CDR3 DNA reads TGTGCCAGCAGCCAAGATCCCAGGGGGACTGGAAACACCATATATTTT.

The DNA for the CDR3 is TGTGCCAGCAGTTCACAGGGTATCATGAACACTGAAGCTTTCTTT. Translating it yields CASSSQGIMNTEAFF. This sequence joins TRBV27 and TRBJ1-1, with a possible D match to TRBD1 (6 bases). The V gene lost 4 bases and the J gene lost 0 bases, with 12 bases spanning the gap. The germline CDR1 and CDR2 sequences are MNHEY and SMNVEV (reference sequence). This CDR3 contains 15 residues.

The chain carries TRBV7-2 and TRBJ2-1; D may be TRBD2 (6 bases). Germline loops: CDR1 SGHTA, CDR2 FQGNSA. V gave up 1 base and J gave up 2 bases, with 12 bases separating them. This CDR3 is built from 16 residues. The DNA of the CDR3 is TGTGCCAGCAGCTTAGGAGGCGGGAACACCTACAATGAGCAGTTCTTC. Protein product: CASSLGGGNTYNEQFF.

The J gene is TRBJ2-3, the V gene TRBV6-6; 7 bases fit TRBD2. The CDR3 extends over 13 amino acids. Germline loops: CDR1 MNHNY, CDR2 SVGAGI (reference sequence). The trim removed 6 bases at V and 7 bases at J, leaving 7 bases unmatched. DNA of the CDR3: TGTGCCAGCAGGGCGGGGGAAGTCAATACGCAGTATTTT. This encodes CASRAGEVNTQYF.

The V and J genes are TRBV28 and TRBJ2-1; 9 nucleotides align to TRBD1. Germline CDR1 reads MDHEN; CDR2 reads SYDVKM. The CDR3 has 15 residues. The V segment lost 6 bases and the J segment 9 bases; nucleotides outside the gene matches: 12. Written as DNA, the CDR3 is TGTGCCAGCAGAATCCCGGGACAGGGCGAGGGTGAGCAGTTCTTC. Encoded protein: CASRIPGQGEGEQFF. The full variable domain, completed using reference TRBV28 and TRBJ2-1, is DVKVTQSSRYLVKRTGEKVFLECVQDMDHENMFWYRQDPGLGLRLIYFSYDVKMKEKGDIPEGYSVSREKKERFSLILESASTNQTSMYLCASRIPGQGEGEQFFGPGTRLTVL.

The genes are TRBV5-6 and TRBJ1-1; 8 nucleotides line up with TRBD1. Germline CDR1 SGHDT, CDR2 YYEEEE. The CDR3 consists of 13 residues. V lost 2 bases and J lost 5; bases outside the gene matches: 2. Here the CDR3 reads CASSLDRGTEAFF. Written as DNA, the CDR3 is TGTGCCAGCAGCTTAGACAGGGGAACTGAAGCTTTCTTT.

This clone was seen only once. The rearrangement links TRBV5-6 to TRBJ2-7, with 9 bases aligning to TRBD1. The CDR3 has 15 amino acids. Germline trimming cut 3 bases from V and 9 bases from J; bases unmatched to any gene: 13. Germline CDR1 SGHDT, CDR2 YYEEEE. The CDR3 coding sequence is TGTGCCAGCAGCTCCATGGGACAGGGAGAGCTTCGGCAGTACTTC. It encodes CASSSMGQGELRQYF.

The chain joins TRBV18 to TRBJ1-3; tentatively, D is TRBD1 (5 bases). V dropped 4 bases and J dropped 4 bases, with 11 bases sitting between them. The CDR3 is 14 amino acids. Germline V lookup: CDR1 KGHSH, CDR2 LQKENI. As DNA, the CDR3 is TGTGCCAGCTCACTTCCAGGGTTGGGAAACACCATATATTTT. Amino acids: CASSLPGLGNTIYF.

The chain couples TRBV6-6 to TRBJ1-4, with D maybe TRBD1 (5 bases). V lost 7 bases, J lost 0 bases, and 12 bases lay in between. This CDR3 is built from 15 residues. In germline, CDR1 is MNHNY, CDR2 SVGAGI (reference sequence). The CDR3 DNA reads TGTGCCAGCACTGACAGCGATGCAACTAATGAAAAACTGTTTTTT. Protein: CASTDSDATNEKLFF.

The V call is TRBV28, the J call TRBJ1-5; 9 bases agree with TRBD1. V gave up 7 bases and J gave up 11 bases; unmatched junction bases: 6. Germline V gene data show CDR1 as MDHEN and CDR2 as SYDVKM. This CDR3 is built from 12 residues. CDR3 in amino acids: CASTDRGKAQHF. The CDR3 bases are TGTGCCAGCACCGACAGGGGGAAGGCCCAGCATTTT.

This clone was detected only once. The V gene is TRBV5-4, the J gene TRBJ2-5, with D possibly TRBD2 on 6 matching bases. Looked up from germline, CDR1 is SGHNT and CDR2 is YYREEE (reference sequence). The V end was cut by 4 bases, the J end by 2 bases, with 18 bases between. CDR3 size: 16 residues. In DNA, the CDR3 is TGTGCCAGCAGCCCCCGTAGCGGAGTTCAACAAGAGACCCAGTACTTC. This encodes CASSPRSGVQQETQYF.

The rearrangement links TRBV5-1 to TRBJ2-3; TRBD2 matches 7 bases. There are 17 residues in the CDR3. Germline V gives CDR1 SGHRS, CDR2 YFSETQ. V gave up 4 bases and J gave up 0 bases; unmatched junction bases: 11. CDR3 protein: CASSPGGSGTSTDTQYF. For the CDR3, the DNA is TGCGCCAGCAGCCCGGGGGGAAGCGGCACTAGCACAGATACGCAGTATTTT.

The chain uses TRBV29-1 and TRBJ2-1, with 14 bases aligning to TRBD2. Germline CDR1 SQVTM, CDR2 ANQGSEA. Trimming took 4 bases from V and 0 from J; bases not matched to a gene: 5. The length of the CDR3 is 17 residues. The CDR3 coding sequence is TGCAGCGTTGGACTAGCGGGAGGGAAAAACTCCTACAATGAGCAGTTCTTC. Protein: CSVGLAGGKNSYNEQFF.

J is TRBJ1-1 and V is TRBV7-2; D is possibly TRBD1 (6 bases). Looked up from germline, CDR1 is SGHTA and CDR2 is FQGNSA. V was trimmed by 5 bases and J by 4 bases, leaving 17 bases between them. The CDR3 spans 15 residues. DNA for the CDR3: TGTGCCAGCAGCCATAAACAGGGAAGGGGCACTGAAGCTTTCTTT. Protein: CASSHKQGRGTEAFF.

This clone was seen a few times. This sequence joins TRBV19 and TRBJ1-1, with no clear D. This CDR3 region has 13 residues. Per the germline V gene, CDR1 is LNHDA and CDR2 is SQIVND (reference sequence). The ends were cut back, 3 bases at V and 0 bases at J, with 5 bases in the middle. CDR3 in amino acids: CASSIEMNTEAFF. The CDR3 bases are TGTGCCAGTAGTATCGAGATGAACACTGAAGCTTTCTTT.